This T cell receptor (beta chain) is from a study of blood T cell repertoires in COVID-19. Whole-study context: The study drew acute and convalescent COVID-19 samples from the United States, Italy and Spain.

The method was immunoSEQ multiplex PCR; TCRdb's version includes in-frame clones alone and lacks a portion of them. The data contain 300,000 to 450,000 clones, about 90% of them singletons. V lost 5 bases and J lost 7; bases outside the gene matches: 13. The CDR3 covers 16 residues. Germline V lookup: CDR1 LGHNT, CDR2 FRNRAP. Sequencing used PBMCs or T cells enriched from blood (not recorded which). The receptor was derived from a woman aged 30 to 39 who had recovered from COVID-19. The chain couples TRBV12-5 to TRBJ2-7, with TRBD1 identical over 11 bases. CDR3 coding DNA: TGTGCTAGTGGTACCGCTACGGGACAGGGGGTGAGTGAGCAGTACTTC. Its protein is CASGTATGQGVSEQYF.